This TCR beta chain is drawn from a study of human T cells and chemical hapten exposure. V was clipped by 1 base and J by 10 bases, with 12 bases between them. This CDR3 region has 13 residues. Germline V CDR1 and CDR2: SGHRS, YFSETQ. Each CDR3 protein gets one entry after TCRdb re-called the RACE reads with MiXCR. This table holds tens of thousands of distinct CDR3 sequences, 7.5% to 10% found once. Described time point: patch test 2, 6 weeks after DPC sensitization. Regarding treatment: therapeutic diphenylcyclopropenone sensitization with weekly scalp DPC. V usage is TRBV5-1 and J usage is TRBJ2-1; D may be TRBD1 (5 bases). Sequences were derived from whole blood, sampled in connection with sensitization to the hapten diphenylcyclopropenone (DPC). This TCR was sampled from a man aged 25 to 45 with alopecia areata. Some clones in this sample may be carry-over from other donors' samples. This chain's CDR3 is CASSLPLRGEQFF. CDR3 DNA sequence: TGCGCCAGCAGCTTGCCCTTAAGGGGAGAGCAGTTCTTC.